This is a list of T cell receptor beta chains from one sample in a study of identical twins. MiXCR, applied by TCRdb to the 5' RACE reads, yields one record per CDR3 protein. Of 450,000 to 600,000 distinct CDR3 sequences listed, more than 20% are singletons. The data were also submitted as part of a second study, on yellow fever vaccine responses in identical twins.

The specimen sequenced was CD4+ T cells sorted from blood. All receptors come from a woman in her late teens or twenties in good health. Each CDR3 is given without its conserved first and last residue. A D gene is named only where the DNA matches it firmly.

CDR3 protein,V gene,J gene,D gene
ASKRLAGGRNEQF,TRBV6-2/TRBV6-3,TRBJ2-1,TRBD2
ASSWGSGNTIY,TRBV6-5,TRBJ1-3,-
ASSQGVGVKPGELF,TRBV4-2,TRBJ2-2,-
ASSDRGGAMNTEAF,TRBV2,TRBJ1-1,-
ASSSRQHGYT,TRBV12-3/TRBV12-4,TRBJ1-2,-
ASRLGGEVSTYEQY,TRBV28,TRBJ2-7,-
ASSVGVAGATDTQY,TRBV9,TRBJ2-3,TRBD2
ASIGGTYNEQF,TRBV19,TRBJ2-1,-
ASSYSPDLMSSYEQY,TRBV6-2/TRBV6-3,TRBJ2-7,-
ASSQVFREKQY,TRBV4-1,TRBJ2-3,-
ASSPVGGNTEAF,TRBV5-1,TRBJ1-1,-
AISDPSGVYEQY,TRBV10-3,TRBJ2-7,TRBD2
ASSHLARGGSDQNYEQY,TRBV4-2,TRBJ2-7,TRBD2
AIRDRSSTEAF,TRBV10-3,TRBJ1-1,-
ASSQDPISNIQY,TRBV3-1,TRBJ2-4,-
ASSQVGGQPSSGANVLT,TRBV4-2,TRBJ2-6,-
ASSYSGWDTGELF,TRBV6-5,TRBJ2-2,-
ASTSGEKIQPQH,TRBV28,TRBJ1-5,-
SVGHGGELF,TRBV29-1,TRBJ2-2,-
ASSQTHSRGSSYNEQF,TRBV11-1,TRBJ2-1,-
ASSSGSEGEAF,TRBV7-2,TRBJ1-1,-
ASSQDRASGRRTQY,TRBV4-2,TRBJ2-5,TRBD2
ASSYWQSSYNEQF,TRBV6-5,TRBJ2-1,-
ASSTSGGIYNEQF,TRBV11-3,TRBJ2-1,TRBD2
ASSLGPSSGRALNEQF,TRBV12-3/TRBV12-4,TRBJ2-1,TRBD2
ASSLSLAGVGELF,TRBV5-1,TRBJ2-2,TRBD2
ASSLVGLNTGELF,TRBV5-1,TRBJ2-2,-
ASRDRINTGELF,TRBV12-3/TRBV12-4,TRBJ2-2,-
SATRPNTEAF,TRBV20-1,TRBJ1-1,-
ASSSKGGTNEKLF,TRBV27,TRBJ1-4,-
ASSLEGGSRYNEQF,TRBV5-1,TRBJ2-1,-
SAREGSNEQF,TRBV20-1,TRBJ2-1,-
SANRGHTEAF,TRBV20-1,TRBJ1-1,TRBD1
ASSPSDRANEQF,TRBV18,TRBJ2-1,TRBD1
ASSPKDRPLAGVADTQY,TRBV27,TRBJ2-3,TRBD2
SARPGSTYSNQPQH,TRBV20-1,TRBJ1-5,-
ASSLGTGVREQY,TRBV28,TRBJ2-7,TRBD1
AISEKGTDLTGELF,TRBV10-3,TRBJ2-2,TRBD1
ASSLEDGSSYEQY,TRBV7-6,TRBJ2-7,-
ASSLESPAGGSTDTQY,TRBV5-1,TRBJ2-3,-
ASSDPGQSSYEQY,TRBV6-1,TRBJ2-7,TRBD1
ASSPGAGNNQPQH,TRBV12-3/TRBV12-4,TRBJ1-5,-
AISESTSGGHRGAVF,TRBV10-3,TRBJ2-2,-
ATSSRRGFQPQH,TRBV24-1,TRBJ1-5,-